The clone carrying this TCR beta chain was picked up one time. The sample belongs to a study of blood T cell repertoires in COVID-19. Background on the study: There were acute and convalescent COVID-19 samples, and they came from the United States, Italy and Spain. In each case, the material was cDNA or gDNA derived from T cells, B-cell-depleted T cells, or PBMCs.

In the source study's methods: The assay estimated nucleated cells by amplifying reference gene primers. Profiled with immunoSEQ multiplex PCR; TCRdb holds only in-frame clones, not every one. V, J and clone size are taken as reported in that table, and D and trimming were inferred from the DNA itself. The sample lists about 250,000 clones, over 65% occurring once. V was clipped by 6 bases and J by 4 bases; unmatched bases: 2. The CDR3 has 11 residues. Germline V gives CDR1 DFQATT, CDR2 SNEGSKA (reference sequence). The V gene is TRBV20-1, the J gene TRBJ1-1, with 7 nucleotides matching TRBD1. The sequenced sample was peripheral blood. The TCR originated in a woman older than 75 with acute or convalescent COVID-19. The CDR3 DNA reads TGCAGTGCAGCAGGGGGCACTGAAGCTTTCTTT. Translation gives CSAAGGTEAFF.